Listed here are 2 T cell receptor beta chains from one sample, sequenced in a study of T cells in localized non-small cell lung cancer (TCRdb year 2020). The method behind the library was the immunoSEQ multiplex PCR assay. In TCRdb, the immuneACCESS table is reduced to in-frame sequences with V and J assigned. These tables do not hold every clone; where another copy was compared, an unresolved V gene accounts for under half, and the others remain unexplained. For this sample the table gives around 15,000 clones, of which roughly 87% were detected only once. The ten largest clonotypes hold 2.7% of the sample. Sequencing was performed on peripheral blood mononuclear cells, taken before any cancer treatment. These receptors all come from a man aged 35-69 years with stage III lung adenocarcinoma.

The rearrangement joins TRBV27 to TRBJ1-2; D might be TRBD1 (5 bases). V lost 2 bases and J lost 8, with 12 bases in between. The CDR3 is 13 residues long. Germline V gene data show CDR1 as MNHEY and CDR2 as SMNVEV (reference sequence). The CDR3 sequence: CASSLIGVGGYTF. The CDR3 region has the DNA TGTGCCAGCAGTTTAATAGGGGTTGGCGGCTACACCTTC.

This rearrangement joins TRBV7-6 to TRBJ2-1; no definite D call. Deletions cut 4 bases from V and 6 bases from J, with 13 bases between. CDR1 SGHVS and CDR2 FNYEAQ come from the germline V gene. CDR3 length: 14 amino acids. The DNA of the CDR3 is TGTGCCAGCAGCTACTCCGACGGAGCCAATGAGCAGTTCTTC. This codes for CASSYSDGANEQFF.